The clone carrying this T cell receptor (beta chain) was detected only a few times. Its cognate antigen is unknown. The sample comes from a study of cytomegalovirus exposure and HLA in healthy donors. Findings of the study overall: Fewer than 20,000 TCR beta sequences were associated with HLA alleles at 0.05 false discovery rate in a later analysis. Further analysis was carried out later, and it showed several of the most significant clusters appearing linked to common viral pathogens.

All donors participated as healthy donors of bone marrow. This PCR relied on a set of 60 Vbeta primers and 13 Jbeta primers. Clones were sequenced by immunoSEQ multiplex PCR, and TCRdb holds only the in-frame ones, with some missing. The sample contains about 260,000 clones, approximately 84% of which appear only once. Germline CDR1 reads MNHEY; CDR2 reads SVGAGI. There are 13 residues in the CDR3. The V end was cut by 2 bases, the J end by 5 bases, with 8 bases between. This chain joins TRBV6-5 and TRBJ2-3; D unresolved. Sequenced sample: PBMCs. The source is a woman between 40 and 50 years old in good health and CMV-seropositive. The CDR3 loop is CASSYAVVDTQYF. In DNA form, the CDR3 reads TGTGCCAGCAGTTACGCGGTGGTAGATACGCAGTATTTT.